These T cell receptor beta chains were read from a single sample in a study of CXCR3-negative and CXCR3-positive naive CD8 T cells. TCRdb reanalyzed the 5' RACE reads, giving one entry per CDR3 protein sequence and no DNA. The table lists 50,000 to 65,000 distinct CDR3 sequences, with under 0.9% in the top ten. The material sequenced was naive CXCR3+ CD8+ T cells from blood. Receptor source: a human donor in good health. Some clones in this sample may be carry-over from other donors' samples. CDR3s include the opening cysteine and the closing phenylalanine or tryptophan. Fields, in order: V gene, J gene, CDR3 protein.

TRBV6-5	TRBJ2-1	CASSATSGGAGNEQFF
TRBV5-1	TRBJ2-3	CASSLGITGLITDTQYF
TRBV29-1	TRBJ2-1	CSVEAGAGNEQFF
TRBV28	TRBJ1-3	CASSLQGVPIYF
TRBV9	TRBJ2-1	CASSGETSGGAYEQFF
TRBV10-3	TRBJ1-1	CAISEPDRNTEAFF
TRBV29-1	TRBJ2-2	CNVGGISSRIAGELFF
TRBV7-2	TRBJ1-5	CASSLGAGGFSPQHF
TRBV7-9	TRBJ1-3	CASSFSEGSGNTIYF
TRBV19	TRBJ1-5	CASSMGTLSNQPQHF
TRBV7-2	TRBJ2-4	CASSLERQPQNIQYF
TRBV23-1	TRBJ2-7	CASCPQDPSTYEQYF
TRBV11-1	TRBJ1-1	CASSLISGNTEAFF
TRBV5-1	TRBJ2-2	CASSLGPDGELFF
TRBV6-5	TRBJ1-5	CAITEGQPQHF
TRBV30	TRBJ2-1	CAWSVGIGHNEQFF
TRBV7-9	TRBJ2-7	CASSSGLTYEQYF
TRBV6-2/TRBV6-3	TRBJ2-5	CASSYSEETQYF
TRBV20-1	TRBJ2-2	CSARAPTGLAGELFF
TRBV14	TRBJ2-7	CASSQDYEQYF
TRBV5-1	TRBJ2-7	CASSWLDSYEQYF
TRBV19	TRBJ2-7	CATSLGGIYEQYF
TRBV25-1	TRBJ2-7	CASSGGAWGYEQYF
TRBV11-3	TRBJ2-7	CASSPRGDKSYEQYF
TRBV29-1	TRBJ2-7	CSVGDILSYEQYF
TRBV27	TRBJ2-1	CASSKFSYNEQFF
TRBV20-1	TRBJ2-5	CSAYGVEEETQYF
TRBV18	TRBJ2-1	CASSPPGTSAYNEQFF
TRBV7-9	TRBJ2-7	CAIQREWDEQYF
TRBV20-1	TRBJ1-2	CSASLPGGQRGYTF
TRBV2	TRBJ1-1	CASSRTGGRTEAFF
TRBV18	TRBJ2-3	CASSPAGLRDSTADTQYF
TRBV5-8	TRBJ2-1	CASSPGLGAYNEQFF
TRBV3-1	TRBJ1-2	CASSHILRENYGYTF
TRBV7-6	TRBJ2-6	CASSSSGAGANVLTF
TRBV7-2	TRBJ2-7	CASSPVSGRVSYEQYF
TRBV10-3	TRBJ2-5	CATGLAGETQYF
TRBV29-1	TRBJ1-1	CSYRQGSFNTEAFF
TRBV29-1	TRBJ1-1	CSAPSENTEAFF
TRBV6-4	TRBJ1-5	CASSSEENQPQHF
TRBV27	TRBJ1-5	CASRPRARDQPQHF
TRBV7-9	TRBJ1-5	CASSLSGNQPQHF
TRBV7-9	TRBJ1-1	CASSSRAGDTEAFF
TRBV5-6	TRBJ2-1	CASSLVGAVSIGNEQFF
TRBV7-3	TRBJ2-1	CASSLITEGSDEQFF